This T cell receptor (beta chain) was identified during a study of cytomegalovirus exposure and HLA in healthy donors (dated by TCRdb to the late 2010s). For context, the study as a whole: According to an earlier analysis of several hundred of the donors, some 180 million T cells yielded 117 million unique TCR beta sequences and 250 to 350 Gb of sequence data. An early release covering about 600 HLA-typed donors comprised 250 to 350 gigabases of sequencing data and tens of millions of unique TCR sequences. All discovery cohort repertoires had been generated on a single sequencing platform. The number of donors typed differed by locus, with roughly 620-630 for A, B, C, DRB1 and DQB1, around 520 for DQA1, 606 for DPA1, and roughly 450 for DPB1. Donor age, sex, ethnicity and CMV serostatus were compiled together with the repertoire data. An earlier analysis of around 640 of the donors used high-throughput TCR beta sequencing to judge whether each TCR beta V gene segment behaved as functional or pseudogenic. HLA typing included class I and class II loci at four-digit resolution. In a later analysis, previously published TCR beta repertoires from several hundred donors were re-analyzed and high-resolution HLA genotyping was added so that TCR occurrence patterns could be studied. In addition to the first cohort of approximately 650 subjects, a separate validation cohort of 130 or so different subjects was used. Of the 398 genotyped donors, roughly 85% fell in the genetic ancestry cluster associated with self-reported Caucasian donors. The study aimed to test whether signatures of past pathogen exposure could be identified by cataloging public T cell receptors. Because of strong linkage in the cohort, five DR-DQ haplotypes were treated as single units for association and clustering. The study combined high-throughput TCR immunosequencing, statistical association of individual TCRs with disease status, and machine learning to predict cytomegalovirus infection status. Rather than using new phenotypic data, the later analysis identified candidate immune exposures from TCR beta sequences and from how often those sequences occurred across donors. Among roughly 400 genotyped donors of the cohort, an average of approximately 200,000 unique TCR beta nucleotide sequences was sequenced per donor, of which approximately 19% were non-productive. The T cell repertoires of 666 subjects were profiled by immunosequencing and related to cytomegalovirus serostatus. A later genetic analysis used genome-wide SNP genotypes for 398 of the 666 donors, treating that subset as a discovery cohort.

The V end gives up 5 bases and the J end 4 bases, leaving 11 bases in the junction not matched to a gene. Including cysteine and phenylalanine, the CDR3 has 16 amino acids. This entry keeps only the CDR3 DNA: 48 bases, framed from base 1. Looking up the germline V gene yields CDR1 SGHVS and CDR2 FNYEAQ. Comments on this clone: What antigen it recognizes has not been identified. Nothing much larger sits one base from this clone, and base qualities are not available.

Overall study results and their limits: Cytomegalovirus status was reported to be diagnosed by the classifier with high specificity and sensitivity in both the original and validation cohorts. Compared with equally common non-associated chains, HLA-associated TCR beta chains in a later analysis were more clonally expanded and had lower generation probabilities. Because HLA typing was unavailable for some donors at each locus, only the typed subset was used in association tests. Because the 87-base-pair reads could not distinguish some IMGT-functional V segments, including TRBV6-2 and TRBV6-3, those segments were excluded. When HLA alleles, especially DR and DQ, strongly co-occurred, TCR associations were difficult to assign to individual alleles. The cohort was sequenced for TCR beta chains only, and without alpha or paired-chain data the features that could be detected were limited. Because counts were too low, 15 or so rarely observed V segments, including chromosome 9 orphons, were excluded from the earlier analysis of 587 of the donors. Roughly uniform sequencing depth across donors was assumed in presence/absence analyses, although this assumption may not hold. In a later genetic analysis, a missense DCLRE1C variant was associated with V-gene and J-gene trimming of TCR beta chains, and the association was replicated in an independent cohort. A cluster of highly shared sequence variants was judged likely to represent a technical artifact of the sequencing pipeline. Linkage disequilibrium might explain the correlated functional status among segregating V segments, but an unknown experimental factor could not be excluded. For the cohort, immune exposure information was limited to CMV serostatus. A further reported finding was that TCR beta sequences accurately predicted the HLA-A and HLA-B alleles for most subjects in the first cohort. In vitro tests confirmed that three of the cytomegalovirus-associated TCR beta chains recognize cytomegalovirus antigens. It was suggested by the authors that the approach could potentially be generalized to other disease states and immunological phenotypes. An earlier analysis of approximately 500 of the donors showed that most TCR beta V segments appeared in productive rearrangements either about 87% or about 30% of the time, which broadly matched IMGT annotations. Several of the top co-occurrence clusters appeared to be linked to parvovirus B19, influenza, CMV and Epstein-Barr virus, according to a later analysis. The study gave a list of 150 to 200 TCR beta chains associated with cytomegalovirus. In a later analysis, some 17,000 TCR beta sequences were associated with specific HLA alleles at a false discovery rate of 0.05. Compared with the approximately 600-donor mean, donors in an Asian-associated ancestry cluster had fewer N-insertions in productive TCRs, according to a later genetic analysis. A later analysis found that most CMV-associated TCR beta chains appeared HLA-restricted, with HLA associations seemingly driven largely by CMV exposure. Most TCR sequences were observed very rarely across donors, whereas some public TCRs were present in many individuals. In a later analysis, TCR association rates were found to vary across HLA loci, with the most associated TCRs seen for DRB1 alleles and the fewest for HLA-C alleles.

Library prep was done by the immunoSEQ multiplex PCR assay. For the multiplex PCR, a mixture combining 60 forward primers for TCR Vbeta segments and 13 reverse primers for TCR Jbeta segments was used. Amplification of the CDR3 region of rearranged TCR beta genes was performed with a multiplex PCR assay on genomic DNA. The amplified TCR beta libraries were sequenced on the Illumina HiSeq System as 87-base-pair reads. Turning to the authors' computational methods: In a later analysis, some 80 million unique TCR beta chains were counted across the 500 to 850 repertoires, and around 10 million of these chains were shared by at least two donors. To remove PCR and sequencing errors, raw reads were error-corrected and collapsed into unique sequences using a nearest-neighbor algorithm that merged closely related sequences. V, D and J gene segments were assigned by aligning CDR3 sequences to IMGT reference sequences. For a sequence to be retained, a match of at least six nucleotides to both a V gene segment and a J gene segment was required. A rearrangement counted as productive if the CDR3 had no stop codons and remained in frame with V and J, and every other rearrangement counted as non-productive. CDR3 was defined by IMGT convention, running from the second conserved V-encoded cysteine to the conserved J-encoded phenylalanine. Sequences without an unambiguous match to a single V gene segment were excluded from the earlier analysis of over 500 of the donors. In an earlier analysis of around 590 of the donors, a V segment was called functional when productive rearrangements were above 56.7%, and segregating when the standard deviation between donors exceeded 5%. A statistical classification framework was built to diagnose cytomegalovirus status from the catalog of TCR beta chain sequences. In a later analysis, TCR nucleotide sequences were compared against IMGT/GENE-DB human TR gene sequences so that V and J genes could be assigned. Using the TCRdist pipeline, a later analysis assigned CDR3 sequences along with most-parsimonious VDJ recombination scenarios. In a later analysis, each TCR beta chain was defined by its CDR3 amino acid sequence together with its V-gene family, and reads lacking a unique V-gene family were excluded. To address suspected cross-contamination and a sequencing artifact, a later analysis removed approximately 600 highly shared, low-generation-probability nucleotide sequences. In a later analysis, a clonal expansion index for each public chain was calculated from normalized within-repertoire ranks of inferred template counts. In a later analysis, generation probabilities were computed with a VDJ recombination model fitted to out-of-frame rearrangements, and the resulting probabilities were checked against IGoR. Hypergeometric tests were used in a later analysis to score TCR-TCR, TCR-HLA and TCR-CMV co-occurrence, with a repertoire-size bias correction applied to the TCR pairs. In a later analysis, false discovery rates were estimated by permuting HLA or CMV assignments 20 times. In a later analysis, co-occurring TCRs were grouped with DBSCAN, and TCRdist sequence similarity was added when clustering was performed within HLA-allele-positive subsets. For co-occurrence clustering, repertoires with fewer than 30,000 or more than 120,000 public chains were excluded, along with five repertoires with anomalous nucleotide sharing. This is the immuneACCESS table as TCRdb keeps it, with only in-frame sequences that have V and J called. A part of the clones is gone; compared with another copy, unresolved V genes explain less than half, and the rest is unexplained. V, J and clone size were drawn from that table, and D and trimming were deduced from the DNA. The sample data list over 100,000 clones, and about 72% of these were observed just once. In total, the top ten clones hold over 1.2% of the sample.

The cohort was made up of several hundred healthy bone marrow donors. All cohort members were sampled while nominally healthy, although unrecorded immune exposures were likely present. The donor tested CMV seronegative, placing the donor among the 350 or so seronegative members of the cohort. Every donor gave a peripheral blood sample, and the peripheral blood mononuclear cells from that sample were used for TCR beta sequencing. The Qiagen DNeasy Blood Extraction Kit was used to extract genomic DNA from the blood cell samples. The material sequenced was PBMCs. The sequence links TRBV7-6 to TRBJ1-5, with TRBD1 matching 7 junction bases. The clonotype originates from a female donor in good health and CMV-seronegative. The CDR3 in this case is CASSPIRGQMNQPQHF. The DNA reads TGTGCCAGCAGCCCTATACGGGGACAGATGAATCAGCCCCAGCATTTT.